A single sample is the source of the 21 T cell receptor beta chains below, sequenced in a study of graft-versus-host responses after intestinal transplantation. The assay was immunoSEQ multiplex PCR, and TCRdb's table has in-frame clones only and misses some. The data contain roughly 6,900 clones, 24% of them singletons. Plating combined about 200,000 CFSE-labeled responder cells with about 200,000 irradiated, violet-dye-labeled stimulator cells. Sequences were derived from alloreactive CD8+ T cells from a mixed lymphocyte reaction culture, sampled before transplantation. Subset indicated: CFSE-low proliferating T cells sorted from roughly six-day pre-transplant mixed lymphocyte reaction (GvH or HvG direction). These receptor sequences come from a human patient who was an organ donor for intestinal transplantation.

By sample share, this clone is medium-sized. This chain links TRBV4-1 with TRBJ2-2; TRBD2 agrees at 7 bases. This CDR3 region has 15 residues. The germline gives CDR1 MGHRA, CDR2 YSYEKL. Trimming removed 3 bases from V and 3 bases from J; junction bases left unmatched: 4. The CDR3 region has the DNA TGCGCCAGCAGCCATAGGGGAGGGGACACCGGGGAGCTGTTTTTT. Protein sequence: CASSHRGGDTGELFF.

For this clone: The same CDR3 is also encoded by other DNA sequences in this sample. The rearrangement uses TRBV6-6 and TRBJ2-1; possibly TRBD2 for D (6 bases). Germline V gene sequence: CDR1 MNHNY, CDR2 SVGAGI (reference sequence). The CDR3 has 15 amino acids. Trimming shortened V by 2 bases and J by 0 bases, and 8 bases separated the two germline ends. CDR3: CASSYGGSSYNEQFF. DNA of the CDR3: TGTGCCAGCAGTTACGGAGGGAGCTCCTACAATGAGCAGTTCTTC.

This chain connects TRBV4-1 to TRBJ2-5, with a tentative D call TRBD2 (6 bases). V was clipped by 2 bases and J by 3 bases, with 16 bases between them. This CDR3 has 16 residues. The germline CDR1 and CDR2 sequences are MGHRA and YSYEKL. Written as DNA, the CDR3 is TGCGCCAGCAGCCAATGGTTCGGACTATACAAAGAGACCCAGTACTTC. Its protein is CASSQWFGLYKETQYF.

This clone is classed as medium-sized. The rearrangement uses TRBV5-5 and TRBJ2-3; D is possibly TRBD2 (6 bases). In germline, CDR1 is SGHKS, CDR2 YYEKEE (reference sequence). V lost 0 bases, J lost 2 bases, and 16 bases lay in between. The CDR3 is made up of 17 amino acids. The CDR3: CASSLDIAGPHTDTQYF. The CDR3 nucleotides read TGTGCCAGCAGCTTGGATATTGCGGGACCCCACACAGATACGCAGTATTTT. Complete variable domain (other parts from reference TRBV5-5 and TRBJ2-3): DAGVTQSPTHLIKTRGQQVTLRCSPISGHKSVSWYQQVLGQGPQFIFQYYEKEERGRGNFPDRFSARQFPNYSSELNVNALLLGDSALYLCASSLDIAGPHTDTQYFGPGTRLTVL.

This rearrangement joins TRBV4-2 to TRBJ1-2, with D perhaps matching TRBD1 (6 bases). The V gene lost 0 bases and the J gene lost 7 bases, with 15 bases spanning the gap. CDR3 length: 15 amino acids. From germline, CDR1 is LGHNA and CDR2 YNFKEQ. CDR3 DNA: TGTGCCAGCAGCCAAGATTGGGGACAAACGAGTGGCTACACCTTC. Translation gives CASSQDWGQTSGYTF.

This clone was recorded a few times. At one end, the junction sequence differs from germline, possibly due to a read error. This rearrangement joins TRBV6-6 to TRBJ2-1; 9 bases fit TRBD2. Germline assignment: CDR1 MNHNY and CDR2 SVGAGI (reference sequence). CDR3 length: 15 amino acids. The CDR3 loop is CAISEAIAGVNEQFF. CDR3 nucleotide sequence: TGTGCCATCAGTGAGGCAATAGCGGGAGTAAATGAGCAGTTCTTC.

V usage is TRBV11-2 and J usage is TRBJ2-2; D might be TRBD2 (5 bases). V was shortened by 5 bases and J by 7 bases, with 14 bases between the two germline ends. The CDR3 covers 14 residues. Germline loops: CDR1 SGHAT, CDR2 FQNNGV. The CDR3 coding sequence is TGTGCCAGCAGCCAAGCTAGCTCGAGCGGGGAGCTGTTTTTT. It specifies CASSQASSSGELFF.

This clone has just one count. The rearrangement links TRBV11-2 to TRBJ2-3; D might be TRBD2 (6 bases). The germline V and J ends were trimmed by 5 bases and 2 bases, with 14 bases remaining between them. This CDR3 comprises 15 residues. The germline V gene has CDR1 SGHAT and CDR2 FQNNGV. In DNA, the CDR3 is TGTGCCAGCAGCCCCGGGACTTACTCCACAGATACGCAGTATTTT. Encoded protein: CASSPGTYSTDTQYF.

CDR3 sequence: CASSEGGNAVAFF. In DNA, the CDR3 is TGTGCCAGCAGTGAAGGGGGGAACGCTGTAGCTTTCTTT. The V and J genes are TRBV6-1 and TRBJ1-1; the D gene is possibly TRBD1 (5 bases). The CDR3 has 13 residues. V lost 1 base to trimming and J lost 10 bases, with 13 bases between them. The V gene's germline CDR1 is MNHNS and CDR2 SASEGT.

This sequence joins TRBV4-2 and TRBJ2-7; 7 nucleotides match TRBD2. Germline V gene sequence: CDR1 LGHNA, CDR2 YNFKEQ. Losses at the gene ends were 1 base for V and 3 bases for J; bases not matched to a gene: 6. The CDR3 loop spans 15 amino acids. The CDR3 loop reads CASSQVSSGDYEQYF. Here the CDR3 DNA reads TGTGCCAGCAGCCAAGTCTCCAGCGGGGACTACGAGCAGTACTTC.

This chain connects TRBV2 to TRBJ2-3; D gene unclear. Germline V gene data show CDR1 as SNHLY and CDR2 as FYNNEI. This CDR3 contains 12 residues. Trimming took 6 bases from V and 5 from J, leaving 9 bases between them. The CDR3 DNA is TGTGCCAGCAGCCGTGGGGAAGATACGCAGTATTTT. Translating it yields CASSRGEDTQYF.

CDR3 coding DNA: TGTGCCAGCAGCTTAGGTGGAGGGGGGCAGGAGACCCAGTACTTC. Its translation is CASSLGGGGQETQYF. V and J are TRBV7-4 and TRBJ2-5; D assignment may be TRBD1 or TRBD2 (6 bases each). The CDR3 runs 15 residues. The germline V and J ends were trimmed by 1 base and 5 bases, with 14 bases remaining between them. Germline V gene data show CDR1 as SGHVT and CDR2 as SQSDAQ.

On this clone: Germline is not matched at one junction end, which may reflect a read error. The J gene is TRBJ1-3, the V gene TRBV5-8; D gene uncertain. This CDR3 contains 17 residues. Germline CDR1 is SGHTS and CDR2 is YDEGEE. CDR3 residues: CASSQAAYDTSGNTIYF. CDR3 in DNA: TGCGCCAGCAGCCAAGCAGCTTACGACACCTCTGGAAACACCATATATTTT.

There are a few counts of this clone. The chain employs TRBV6-8 and TRBJ2-1; 9 bases agree with TRBD2. V was clipped by 6 bases and J by 5 bases; unmatched bases: 8. The germline V gene has CDR1 MNHGY and CDR2 SAAAGT. The CDR3 contains 15 residues. The CDR3 sequence is CASSQTLAGNNEQFF. The CDR3 DNA is TGTGCCAGCAGCCAAACCCTAGCGGGAAACAATGAGCAGTTCTTC.

On this clone: A read error is possible here, since a much larger clone lies one base away. The chain carries TRBV5-1 and TRBJ2-1; 11 nucleotides agree with TRBD2. This CDR3 is 18 amino acids long. CDR1 is SGHRS and CDR2 is YFSETQ in the germline V gene. The CDR3 nucleotides read TGCGCCAGCACCCTGGGACTAGCGGTAGGAAACTCCTACAATGGGCAGTTCTTC. Residues: CASTLGLAVGNSYNGQFF.

V and J are TRBV11-1 and TRBJ2-1; the match to TRBD1 covers 10 bases. This CDR3 comprises 14 residues. V was pared by 5 bases and J by 6 bases, with 4 bases of the junction left unmatched. The germline CDR1 and CDR2 sequences are SGHAT and FQDESV (reference sequence). This chain's CDR3 is CASSGDRGINEQFF. DNA of the CDR3: TGTGCCAGCAGCGGGGACAGGGGAATCAATGAGCAGTTCTTC.

The chain joins TRBV7-9 to TRBJ2-5, with D unclear. The J call could be wrong; TRBJ2-7 is a better fit for the DNA end. CDR3 length equals 13 residues. Germline V gene sequence: CDR1 SEHNR, CDR2 FQNEAQ (reference sequence). CDR3 nucleotide sequence: TGTGCCAGCAGACTGGAGCTAGCCTACGAGCAGTACTTC. This codes for CASRLELAYEQYF.

The genes are TRBV5-4 and TRBJ2-7, with TRBD2 matching over 9 bases. The CDR3 is made up of 15 amino acids. With 4 bases clipped from V and 4 bases from J, the junction kept 9 bases outside the gene matches. Germline values: CDR1 SGHNT, CDR2 YYREEE (reference sequence). CDR3 bases: TGTGCCAGCAGCCAAGATATAGCGGGAGTGTACGAGCAGTACTTC. This codes for CASSQDIAGVYEQYF.

In DNA, the CDR3 is TGTGCCAGCAGCTTTTGGACAGCCTACGAGCAGTACTTC. It codes for CASSFWTAYEQYF. V is TRBV7-2 and J is TRBJ2-7, with D possibly being TRBD1 (6 bases). Germline CDR1 SGHTA, CDR2 FQGNSA. There are 13 residues in the CDR3. Trimming stripped 3 bases from V and 2 bases from J, with 8 bases between.

This sequence joins TRBV7-6 and TRBJ2-7; the match to TRBD1 covers 7 bases. With 5 bases clipped from V and 5 bases from J, the junction kept 9 bases outside the gene matches. CDR3 length: 14 residues. The V gene's germline CDR1 is SGHVS and CDR2 FNYEAQ. Here the CDR3 DNA reads TGTGCCAGCAGCCCCGAAGCAGGGGGAAACGAGCAGTACTTC. Amino acid sequence: CASSPEAGGNEQYF.

The chain combines TRBV7-2 with TRBJ2-4; a weak D match, TRBD1 (6 bases). The germline gives CDR1 SGHTA, CDR2 FQGNSA. The V end lost 1 base, the J end lost 6 bases, and 7 bases lay between the germline ends. This CDR3 is built from 13 residues. The CDR3 DNA reads TGTGCCAGCAGCTTAGGGGGGCGAAACATTCAGTACTTC. Amino acids: CASSLGGRNIQYF.